Listed here is a single T cell receptor (beta chain). With MiXCR, TCRdb reprocessed the PCR reads. The sample comprises roughly 6,900 clones, about 29% of which are singletons, and 25% to 30% rests with the top ten. Germline-derived CDR1 and CDR2 are SGHAT and FQNNGV. V shed 2 bases, J shed 8 bases, and the junction held 13 bases outside the gene matches. The CDR3 runs to 17 residues. All patients were untreated before thyroid surgery. The sample comes from a study of metastatic and nonmetastatic thyroid tumors. The chain employs TRBV11-2 and TRBJ2-1, with 9 nucleotides matching TRBD1. The receptor was derived from a female donor with papillary thyroid cancer or a benign thyroid nodule (not recorded which). Some clones in this sample may be carry-over from other donors' samples. The sample comprised tumor tissue. The CDR3: CASSLRVGTGRNHEQFF. CDR3 in DNA: TGTGCCAGCAGCTTAAGGGTCGGGACAGGGAGGAACCATGAGCAGTTCTTC.